These 28 T cell receptor beta chains were all obtained from the same sample, sequenced in a study of blood T cell repertoires in COVID-19. The table came from immunoSEQ multiplex PCR; TCRdb's copy has only in-frame clones and leaves some out. This sample has under 60,000 clones, with 65% to 80% found just once. Specimen: peripheral blood. These receptors were collected from a man in his 70s with acute or convalescent COVID-19.

This clone was seen a few times. The rearrangement joins TRBV12-3 or TRBV12-4 to TRBJ1-2; D ambiguous. V was clipped by 6 bases and J by 0 bases, with 8 bases between them. This CDR3 region has 13 residues. CDR3 region: CASRPGSNYGYTF. Here the CDR3 DNA reads TGTGCCAGCAGGCCCGGGTCTAACTATGGCTACACCTTC.

This rearrangement joins TRBV2 to TRBJ1-5, with D possibly TRBD1 on 5 matching bases. V lost 5 bases and J 0 bases, leaving 8 bases between the germline ends. Germline CDR1 is SNHLY and CDR2 is FYNNEI. This CDR3 contains 14 residues. The CDR3 loop reads CASSLDISNQPQHF. DNA of the CDR3: TGTGCCAGCAGTCTGGACATTAGCAATCAGCCCCAGCATTTT.

This chain joins TRBV7-9 and TRBJ1-2, with TRBD1 matching over 7 bases. CDR1 is SEHNR and CDR2 is FQNEAQ in the germline V gene (reference sequence). V dropped 7 bases and J dropped 4; count of bases not matched to a gene: 12. This CDR3 contains 15 residues. The CDR3 is CASISGGQGLYGYTF. The CDR3 nucleotides read TGTGCCAGCATCTCAGGGGGGCAGGGTCTCTATGGCTACACCTTC.

The chain has TRBV27 and TRBJ2-1, with D perhaps matching TRBD1 (6 bases). Germline values: CDR1 MNHEY, CDR2 SMNVEV (reference sequence). V was cut by 0 bases and J by 4 bases, with 13 bases left in between. There are 16 residues in the CDR3. CDR3 in DNA: TGTGCCAGCAGTTTATCACAGGTGGGGGCATACAATGAGCAGTTCTTC. Translation gives CASSLSQVGAYNEQFF.

This clone was detected a few times. J is TRBJ2-3 and V is TRBV3-1 (or the pseudogene TRBV3-2); TRBD2 aligns across 7 bases. This CDR3 has 13 amino acids. Germline CDR1 and CDR2: LGHDT and YNNKEL (reference sequence). V was pared by 4 bases and J by 4 bases, with 2 bases of the junction left unmatched. The CDR3 coding sequence is TGTGCCAGCAGCCCTAGCGGATCAGATACGCAGTATTTT. Its protein is CASSPSGSDTQYF.

CDR3 DNA: TGCGCCAGCAGCTTGGGAGTCAGGGGAACTGAAGCTTTCTTT. Protein: CASSLGVRGTEAFF. The chain couples TRBV5-1 to TRBJ1-1; perhaps TRBD1 as D (6 bases). V was shortened by 0 bases and J by 5 bases, with 11 bases between the two germline ends. Germline CDR1 reads SGHRS; CDR2 reads YFSETQ. CDR3 length: 14 residues.

The CDR3 DNA follows: TGTGCCAGCAGCTTGTTAGGACAGGGGGCGTACGAGCAGTACTTC. Translated: CASSLLGQGAYEQYF. This sequence joins TRBV5-6 and TRBJ2-7, with 11 nucleotides matching TRBD1. V shed 1 base and J 4 bases; nucleotides not matched to a gene: 4. This CDR3 has 15 residues. The germline gives CDR1 SGHDT, CDR2 YYEEEE.

This clone is a singleton in its sample. This rearrangement joins TRBV5-1 to TRBJ2-2, with 13 bases matching TRBD2. The germline V gene has CDR1 SGHRS and CDR2 YFSETQ. Losses at the gene ends were 2 bases for V and 5 bases for J; bases not matched to a gene: 6. The length of the CDR3 is 17 residues. The CDR3, as DNA: TGCGCCAGCAGCTTTTTGGGACTAGCGGGACAGACCGGGGAGCTGTTTTTT. This sequence encodes CASSFLGLAGQTGELFF. Variable domain in full (rest from reference TRBV5-1 and TRBJ2-2): KAGVTQTPRYLIKTRGQQVTLSCSPISGHRSVSWYQQTPGQGLQFLFEYFSETQRNKGNFPGRFSGRQFSNSRSEMNVSTLELGDSALYLCASSFLGLAGQTGELFFGEGSRLTVL.

This clone has more than one count but fewer than ten. A read error may produce the germline difference seen at one junction end. V is TRBV19 and J is TRBJ2-3; TRBD1 aligns across 7 bases. Germline loops: CDR1 LNHDA, CDR2 SQIVND (reference sequence). CDR3 length: 17 amino acids. The chain's CDR3 is CASSEKGALPGQDTQYF. The CDR3 nucleotides read TGTGCTAGTAGTGAAAAGGGGGCCCTACCAGGGCAAGATACGCAGTATTTT.

This rearrangement joins TRBV11-3 to TRBJ2-5; TRBD1 is a possible D gene (5 bases). CDR1 and CDR2 (germline): SGHNT, YENEEA. Trimming removed 1 base at V and 0 bases at J, with 9 bases between. The CDR3 runs to 15 residues. The CDR3 coding sequence is TGTGCCAGCAGCTTAGGGACATCCAACCAAGAGACCCAGTACTTC. Protein product: CASSLGTSNQETQYF.

V and J are TRBV5-1 and TRBJ1-6; D is possibly TRBD1 (6 bases). CDR3 size: 18 residues. V was trimmed by 0 bases and J by 9 bases, leaving 22 bases between them. The germline gives CDR1 SGHRS, CDR2 YFSETQ. The CDR3 DNA is TGCGCCAGCAGCTTGGCTTCCAGGACGTGGGCAGGGGCTTCACCCCTCCACTTT. This sequence encodes CASSLASRTWAGASPLHF. The entire variable domain, with the rest obtained from reference TRBV5-1 and TRBJ1-6, is as follows: KAGVTQTPRYLIKTRGQQVTLSCSPISGHRSVSWYQQTPGQGLQFLFEYFSETQRNKGNFPGRFSGRQFSNSRSEMNVSTLELGDSALYLCASSLASRTWAGASPLHFGNGTRLTVT.

V gene TRBV3-1 (or the pseudogene TRBV3-2) combines with J gene TRBJ1-2, with no clear D. Germline V gives CDR1 LGHDT, CDR2 YNNKEL (reference sequence). Trimming took off 0 bases at V and 2 bases at J, with 10 bases between the two ends. The CDR3 consists of 15 residues. CDR3 sequence reads: CASSQDMARNYGYTF. In DNA form, the CDR3 reads TGTGCCAGCAGCCAAGATATGGCGCGGAACTATGGCTACACCTTC.

This clone was recorded once. The rearrangement links TRBV12-3 or TRBV12-4 to TRBJ1-2; a weak D match, TRBD1 (6 bases). V lost 4 bases, J lost 3 bases, and 9 bases lay in between. The CDR3 sequence is 13 residues long. The CDR3 sequence: CASSSGQHYGYTF. The CDR3 DNA sequence: TGTGCCAGCAGTTCAGGACAGCACTATGGCTACACCTTC.

V is TRBV9 and J is TRBJ1-2; D not certain. The CDR3 sequence is 14 residues long. Deletions cut 2 bases from V and 8 bases from J, with 16 bases between. Germline V gives CDR1 SGDLS, CDR2 YYNGEE. DNA of the CDR3: TGTGCCAGCAGCGTGGGTGGACTAGCAAACGGCTACACCTTC. It yields the protein CASSVGGLANGYTF.

The V and J genes are TRBV24-1 and TRBJ2-2, with D perhaps TRBD2 (5 bases). The V gene's germline CDR1 is KGHDR and CDR2 SFDVKD. This CDR3 has 14 residues. V lost 1 base and J 4 bases, leaving 6 bases between the germline ends. CDR3 bases: TGTGCCACCAGTGATTTCAGCGGCACCGGGGAGCTGTTTTTT. This encodes CATSDFSGTGELFF.

This chain connects TRBV28 to TRBJ1-1; possibly TRBD1 for D (6 bases). Between the trimmed V and J ends, which lost 2 bases and 0 bases, there was a span of 10 bases. CDR1 MDHEN and CDR2 SYDVKM come from the germline V gene. CDR3 length equals 15 residues. The DNA for the CDR3 is TGTGCCAGCAGTTTAGCAGGGGATATGAACACTGAAGCTTTCTTT. It specifies CASSLAGDMNTEAFF. The full variable domain, completed using reference TRBV28 and TRBJ1-1, is DVKVTQSSRYLVKRTGEKVFLECVQDMDHENMFWYRQDPGLGLRLIYFSYDVKMKEKGDIPEGYSVSREKKERFSLILESASTNQTSMYLCASSLAGDMNTEAFFGQGTRLTVV.

This sequence joins TRBV3-1 (or the pseudogene TRBV3-2) and TRBJ2-2; 11 bases fit TRBD2. This CDR3 has 16 amino acids. The V gene end was trimmed by 2 bases and the J gene end by 4 bases; junction bases not matched to a gene: 3. CDR1 and CDR2 from the germline V gene are LGHDT and YNNKEL (reference sequence). The CDR3 DNA reads TGTGCCAGCAGCCAATCGGGACTAGCGGTCACCGGGGAGCTGTTTTTT. It translates to CASSQSGLAVTGELFF.

The J gene is TRBJ2-7, the V gene TRBV30; D is perhaps TRBD1 (6 bases). The V gene's germline CDR1 is GTSNPN and CDR2 SVGIG (reference sequence). This CDR3 is built from 14 residues. Trimming removed 3 bases at V and 1 base at J, with 13 bases between. CDR3 sequence (DNA): TGTGCCTGGAGGACACAAGGGGGATCCTACGAGCAGTACTTC. Its translation: CAWRTQGGSYEQYF.

The chain links TRBV28 to TRBJ1-2, with unresolved D. V was shortened by 2 bases and J by 4 bases, with 11 bases between the two germline ends. This CDR3 comprises 14 residues. The germline V gene encodes CDR1 MDHEN and CDR2 SYDVKM. The DNA for the CDR3 is TGTGCCAGCAGTTTAGCGGCACGGGTCTATGGCTACACCTTC. This sequence encodes CASSLAARVYGYTF.

The rearrangement joins TRBV9 to TRBJ2-7; 8 positions match TRBD2. Germline-derived CDR1 and CDR2 are SGDLS and YYNGEE. CDR3 length: 14 residues. Trimming removed 4 bases from V and 2 bases from J; junction bases left unmatched: 5. The CDR3 DNA sequence: TGTGCCAGCAGCCCCCGAGCGGGAGCCTACGAGCAGTACTTC. It specifies CASSPRAGAYEQYF.

The gene calls are TRBV11-2 and TRBJ1-6, with D possibly TRBD1 on 5 matching bases. The V end was cut by 5 bases, the J end by 10 bases, with 15 bases between. The germline gives CDR1 SGHAT, CDR2 FQNNGV. The CDR3 loop spans 14 amino acids. CDR3 sequence (DNA): TGTGCCAGCAGCCTTGAGACGGGGGAGTCACCCCTCCACTTT. Its translation is CASSLETGESPLHF. Full variable domain (rest looked up from reference TRBV11-2 and TRBJ1-6): EAGVAQSPRYKIIEKRQSVAFWCNPISGHATLYWYQQILGQGPKLLIQFQNNGVVDDSQLPKDRFSAERLKGVDSTLKIQPAKLEDSAVYLCASSLETGESPLHFGNGTRLTVT.

The chain recombines TRBV3-1 (or the pseudogene TRBV3-2) with TRBJ2-3, with D possibly matching TRBD2 (5 bases). The CDR3 loop spans 13 amino acids. Trimming pared 8 bases from V and 5 bases from J, leaving 14 bases between. Germline V lookup: CDR1 LGHDT, CDR2 YNNKEL (reference sequence). CDR3 in DNA: TGTGCCAGCTTGCAGAATGGAGGAGATACGCAGTATTTT. This encodes CASLQNGGDTQYF.

The chain combines TRBV18 with TRBJ2-1, with a tentative D call TRBD2 (5 bases). This CDR3 region has 16 residues. CDR1 is KGHSH, CDR2 LQKENI, per germline. Trimming left V 5 bases short and J 2 bases short, with 16 bases between. For the CDR3, the DNA is TGTGCCAGCTCAAGTAGCGTACCCTCCACCTACAATGAGCAGTTCTTC. Its protein product is CASSSSVPSTYNEQFF.

The chain employs TRBV5-5 and TRBJ1-1; D gene uncertain. V was clipped by 4 bases and J by 1 base, with 2 bases between them. CDR1 and CDR2 (germline): SGHKS, YYEKEE (reference sequence). This CDR3 is built from 11 residues. The CDR3 DNA follows: TGTGCCAGCAGCCGGAACACTGAAGCTTTCTTT. Translating it yields CASSRNTEAFF.

This clone is a singleton in its sample. The CDR3 nucleotides are TGTGCCAGCAGCGCGGAGAGCGGGGATTACAATGAGCAGTTCTTC. It encodes CASSAESGDYNEQFF. The chain combines TRBV7-2 with TRBJ2-1; 7 bases are shared with TRBD2. This CDR3 comprises 15 residues. Germline loops: CDR1 SGHTA, CDR2 FQGNSA. J gave up 4 bases and V 5 bases, and 8 bases lay outside the gene matches. The complete variable domain, with remaining parts taken from reference TRBV7-2 and TRBJ2-1, reads GAGVSQSPSNKVTEKGKDVELRCDPISGHTALYWYRQSLGQGLEFLIYFQGNSAPDKSGLPSDRFSAERTGGSVSTLTIQRTQQEDSAVYLCASSAESGDYNEQFFGPGTRLTVL.

J is TRBJ1-4 and V is TRBV7-9, with D hard to call. Trimming shortened V by 0 bases and J by 0 bases, and 8 bases separated the two germline ends. The length of the CDR3 is 16 residues. CDR1 SEHNR and CDR2 FQNEAQ come from the germline V gene (reference sequence). The CDR3 region has the DNA TGTGCCAGCAGCTTAGCCCGACAAGCAACTAATGAAAAACTGTTTTTT. Its protein is CASSLARQATNEKLFF.

This clone was seen just once. The chain employs TRBV15 and TRBJ1-6; 8 nucleotides align to TRBD1. CDR3 length: 15 amino acids. Per germline, CDR1 LNHNV and CDR2 YYDKDF (reference sequence). Trimming removed 0 bases from V and 9 bases from J; junction bases left unmatched: 4. The CDR3 here is CATSREAGGSSPLHF. CDR3 in DNA: TGTGCCACCAGCAGAGAGGCAGGGGGCAGTTCACCCCTCCACTTT.

The rearrangement links TRBV18 to TRBJ2-2; 11 bases are shared with TRBD2. Germline values: CDR1 KGHSH, CDR2 LQKENI. This CDR3 comprises 17 residues. V shed 2 bases, J shed 5 bases, and the junction held 7 bases outside the gene matches. Here the CDR3 reads CASSPNSGTSGTGELFF. The CDR3 DNA reads as TGTGCCAGCTCACCAAACTCCGGGACTAGCGGTACCGGGGAGCTGTTTTTT.